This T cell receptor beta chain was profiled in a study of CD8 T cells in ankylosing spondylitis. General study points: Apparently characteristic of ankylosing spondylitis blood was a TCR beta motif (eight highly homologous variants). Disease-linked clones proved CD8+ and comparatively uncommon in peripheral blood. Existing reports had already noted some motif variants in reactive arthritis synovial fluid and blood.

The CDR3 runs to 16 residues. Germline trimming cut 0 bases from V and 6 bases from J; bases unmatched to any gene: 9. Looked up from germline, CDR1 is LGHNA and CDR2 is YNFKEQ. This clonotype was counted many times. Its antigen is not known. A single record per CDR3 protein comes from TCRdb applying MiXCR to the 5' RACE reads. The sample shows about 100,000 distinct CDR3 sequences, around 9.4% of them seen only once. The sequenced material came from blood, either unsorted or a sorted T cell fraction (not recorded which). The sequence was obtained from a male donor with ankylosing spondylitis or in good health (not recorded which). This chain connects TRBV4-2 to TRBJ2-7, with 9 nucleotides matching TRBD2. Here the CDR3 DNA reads TGTGCCAGCAGCCAAGAGAGTGGCGGGGGGGGCGGCGAGCAGTACTTC. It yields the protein CASSQESGGGGGEQYF.